The 32 T cell receptor beta chains below all came from one sample that was sequenced in a study of control samples from healthy donors and cancer patients. This table comes from immunoSEQ multiplex PCR, and its TCRdb copy is limited to in-frame clones, with some not included. This sample yields around 99,000 clones, of which 90% are seen a single time; 4% to 4.5% belongs to the top ten. The sequenced material came from blood. These receptors all come from a human donor in good health. The donor label of this sample is uncertain.

V is TRBV2 and J is TRBJ1-5, with D possibly TRBD1 on 5 matching bases. CDR3 length: 14 amino acids. Germline assignment: CDR1 SNHLY and CDR2 FYNNEI. The V end was cut by 2 bases, the J end by 7 bases, with 12 bases between. CDR3 residues: CASSEQGPLQPQHF. CDR3 DNA: TGTGCCAGCAGTGAACAGGGTCCGCTGCAGCCCCAGCATTTT.

This clone was detected once. V and J are TRBV7-8 and TRBJ1-2, with D possibly TRBD1 on 5 matching bases. Trimming stripped 8 bases from V and 8 bases from J, with 18 bases between. The CDR3 sequence is 13 residues long. Germline assignment: CDR1 SGHVS and CDR2 FQNEAQ. This CDR3 is CASRGEDQWGYTF. CDR3 nucleotides: TGTGCCAGCCGGGGGGAAGATCAGTGGGGCTACACCTTC.

This chain links TRBV5-6 with TRBJ2-7; unclear D gene. CDR3 length equals 12 residues. Trimming cost V 0 bases and J 10 bases, with 11 bases left between them. Germline CDR1 and CDR2: SGHDT and YYEEEE. CDR3 region: CASSLVTTDQYF. The CDR3 DNA reads as TGTGCCAGCAGCTTGGTTACGACGGATCAGTACTTC. The variable domain in full, with the rest retrieved from reference TRBV5-6 and TRBJ2-7, is DAGVTQSPTHLIKTRGQQVTLRCSPKSGHDTVSWYQQALGQGPQFIFQYYEEEERQRGNFPDRFSGHQFPNYSSELNVNALLLGDSALYLCASSLVTTDQYFGPGTRLTVT.

J is TRBJ2-5 and V is TRBV28; D is possibly TRBD1 (6 bases). V dropped 5 bases and J dropped 2 bases, with 15 bases sitting between them. Germline V gene data show CDR1 as MDHEN and CDR2 as SYDVKM. The CDR3 is made up of 15 amino acids. The chain's CDR3 is CASSPYSTGQETQYF. The CDR3 bases are TGTGCCAGCAGTCCGTACTCTACAGGGCAAGAGACCCAGTACTTC.

The V call is TRBV6-2 or TRBV6-3, the J call TRBJ2-7; 8 bases are a match to TRBD1. Trimming removed 6 bases from V and 6 bases from J; junction bases left unmatched: 13. Looked up from germline, CDR1 is MNHEY and CDR2 is SVGEGT. The CDR3 spans 15 residues. CDR3 sequence reads: CASSAMTGDYGEQYV. The CDR3 region has the DNA TGTGCCAGCAGCGCTATGACAGGGGATTACGGCGAGCAGTACGTC.

The chain employs TRBV14 and TRBJ2-7; the D call may be TRBD1 or TRBD2 (5 bases each). The germline V gene has CDR1 SGHDN and CDR2 FVKESK. The CDR3 has 14 residues. V was pared by 0 bases and J by 6 bases, with 12 bases between. The CDR3 DNA reads TGTGCCAGCAGCCAAGATCAGGCCGGGACCGAGCAGTACTTC. Protein: CASSQDQAGTEQYF.

V is TRBV11-2 and J is TRBJ1-5; tentative D call: TRBD1 (6 bases). The CDR3 sequence is 15 residues long. Trimming took 5 bases from V and 3 from J, leaving 14 bases between them. Germline values: CDR1 SGHAT, CDR2 FQNNGV. CDR3 bases: TGTGCCAGCAGCCAAGGGGGTGGGTACAATCAGCCCCAGCATTTT. Translation: CASSQGGGYNQPQHF.

The V call is TRBV5-1, the J call TRBJ1-1; 8 bases agree with TRBD1. Germline V gene data show CDR1 as SGHRS and CDR2 as YFSETQ. This CDR3 has 16 residues. J gave up 1 base and V 4 bases, and 9 bases lay outside the gene matches. The DNA of the CDR3 is TGCGCCAGCAGCCTGAACGCAGGGGGCGGGAACACTGAAGCTTTCTTT. It is translated as CASSLNAGGGNTEAFF.

The chain joins TRBV14 to TRBJ2-5, with D perhaps matching TRBD2 (5 bases). The CDR3 covers 17 residues. Germline CDR1 and CDR2: SGHDN and FVKESK. Trimming pared 1 base from V and 2 bases from J, leaving 17 bases between. The CDR3 reads CASSQGGLLGSQETQYF. The CDR3 region has the DNA TGTGCCAGCAGCCAAGGCGGGTTGTTGGGATCTCAAGAGACCCAGTACTTC. Based on the CDR3 plus reference TRBV14 and TRBJ2-5, the full variable domain is EAGVTQFPSHSVIEKGQTVTLRCDPISGHDNLYWYRRVMGKEIKFLLHFVKESKQDESGMPNNRFLAERTGGTYSTLKVQPAELEDSGVYFCASSQGGLLGSQETQYFGPGTRLLVL.

This chain uses TRBV6-2 or TRBV6-3 with TRBJ2-7; D not resolved. Deletions cut 5 bases from V and 5 bases from J, with 10 bases between. CDR1 is MNHEY, CDR2 SVGEGT, per germline. The CDR3 runs to 12 residues. The CDR3 reads CASSTPWDEQYV. DNA of the CDR3: TGTGCCAGCAGTACTCCCTGGGACGAGCAGTACGTC.

This clone was seen a single time. The chain joins TRBV2 to TRBJ1-3; D not resolved. With 10 bases removed from V and 1 base from J, the gap between germline ends came to 11 bases. The CDR3 totals 13 residues. Germline CDR1 is SNHLY and CDR2 is FYNNEI. CDR3: CATGQSSGNTIYF. The CDR3 nucleotides read TGTGCCACTGGCCAGAGTTCTGGAAACACCATATATTTT.

The chain employs TRBV5-1 and TRBJ2-5, with D hard to call. There are 11 residues in the CDR3. Trimming left V 6 bases short and J 7 bases short, with 10 bases between. From germline, CDR1 is SGHRS and CDR2 YFSETQ. The CDR3 loop reads CASTEAVTQYF. CDR3 DNA sequence: TGCGCCAGCACCGAGGCTGTGACCCAGTACTTC.

This chain joins TRBV6-5 and TRBJ1-1; the match to TRBD1 covers 7 bases. Germline V lookup: CDR1 MNHEY, CDR2 SVGAGI. This CDR3 contains 15 residues. V trimming: 4 bases; J trimming: 6 bases; junction bases outside the gene matches: 11. This chain's CDR3 is CASSFQFGTVAEAFF. The CDR3 coding sequence is TGTGCCAGCAGTTTTCAATTCGGGACAGTCGCTGAAGCTTTCTTT.

CDR3 nucleotides: TGTGCCAGCAGCCCAAGACAGAACGATAATTCACCCCTCCACTTT. Encoded protein: CASSPRQNDNSPLHF. J is TRBJ1-6 and V is TRBV7-2; D is perhaps TRBD1 (5 bases). This CDR3 is 15 amino acids long. Trimming cost V 5 bases and J 5 bases, with 13 bases left between them. Per the germline V gene, CDR1 is SGHTA and CDR2 is FQGNSA.

The chain recombines TRBV2 with TRBJ1-5; D remains unclear. From germline, CDR1 is SNHLY and CDR2 FYNNEI. The V gene lost 8 bases and the J gene lost 7 bases, with 18 bases spanning the gap. The CDR3 is made up of 14 amino acids. CDR3 coding DNA: TGTGCCAGCTCCGCAGGCCCCATAGGCCAGCCCCAGCATTTT. Residues: CASSAGPIGQPQHF.

The chain is built from TRBV5-4 and TRBJ1-2; a possible D gene is TRBD1 (5 bases). This CDR3 comprises 17 residues. Trimming left V 0 bases short and J 4 bases short, with 19 bases between. The germline V gene encodes CDR1 SGHNT and CDR2 YYREEE (reference sequence). Here the CDR3 DNA reads TGTGCCAGCAGCTTGGACAGTAATTTCGCAGGGTTCTATGGCTACACCTTC. This sequence encodes CASSLDSNFAGFYGYTF.

V is TRBV7-9 and J is TRBJ2-5; 8 bases are a match to TRBD2. Germline values: CDR1 SEHNR, CDR2 FQNEAQ (reference sequence). J was trimmed by 7 bases and V by 5 bases; bases with no gene match: 3. This CDR3 spans 12 amino acids. CDR3: CASSQSGRTQYF. CDR3 nucleotides: TGTGCCAGCAGCCAAAGCGGGAGGACCCAGTACTTC.

The rearrangement joins TRBV6-1 to TRBJ1-2; D possibly corresponds to TRBD1 (5 bases). Germline V gene sequence: CDR1 MNHNS, CDR2 SASEGT. V was cut by 1 base and J by 2 bases, with 8 bases left in between. The CDR3 extends over 14 amino acids. CDR3 nucleotides: TGTGCCAGCAGTGAAGAGACAGTGAACTATGGCTACACCTTC. As protein: CASSEETVNYGYTF.

This clone has more than one count but fewer than ten. V is TRBV10-3 and J is TRBJ1-1; 7 bases line up with TRBD1. Germline lookup yields CDR1 ENHRY and CDR2 SYGVKD. The CDR3 has 14 amino acids. Trimming removed 0 bases from V and 11 bases from J; junction bases left unmatched: 9. CDR3 bases: TGTGCCATCAGTGAGTCTCAGACAGGGCAGAAGGCTTTCTTT. Its protein product is CAISESQTGQKAFF.

This chain uses TRBV29-1 with TRBJ1-2; 9 nucleotides match TRBD1. The CDR3 length is 13 residues. Germline CDR1 SQVTM, CDR2 ANQGSEA. The V gene end was trimmed by 6 bases and the J gene end by 0 bases; junction bases not matched to a gene: 2. The CDR3 here is CSVGQGSNYGYTF. CDR3 DNA: TGCAGCGTAGGACAGGGGTCTAACTATGGCTACACCTTC.

The V gene is TRBV19, the J gene TRBJ1-6; no clear D gene. This CDR3 comprises 13 residues. CDR1 and CDR2 from the germline V gene are LNHDA and SQIVND (reference sequence). Trimming stripped 5 bases from V and 10 bases from J, with 12 bases between. CDR3 DNA: TGTGCCAGTAGTCTCGGGGAAAAATCACCCCTCCACTTT. Translation gives CASSLGEKSPLHF.

The chain joins TRBV4-2 to TRBJ2-3, with 8 bases fitting TRBD2. The V segment lost 1 base and the J segment 4 bases; nucleotides outside the gene matches: 7. The CDR3 extends over 16 amino acids. Germline CDR1 and CDR2: LGHNA and YNFKEQ. DNA of the CDR3: TGTGCCAGCAGCCAAGTGATCGGGGGGGCCGCAGATACGCAGTATTTT. It yields the protein CASSQVIGGAADTQYF.

This clone has just one count. This chain connects TRBV5-1 to TRBJ2-7, with D possibly TRBD2 on 6 matching bases. The CDR3 is made up of 14 amino acids. Looked up from germline, CDR1 is SGHRS and CDR2 is YFSETQ. Trimming shortened V by 4 bases and J by 1 base, and 12 bases separated the two germline ends. The DNA of the CDR3 is TGCGCCAGCAGCCCCGTGGGACTGTCCTACGAGCAGTACGTC. Encoded protein: CASSPVGLSYEQYV.

The CDR3 here is CASSIRATVGPNTEAFF. CDR3 sequence (DNA): TGTGCCAGTAGTATACGGGCGACAGTCGGTCCGAACACTGAAGCTTTCTTT. This chain links TRBV19 with TRBJ1-1; possible D gene TRBD1, 5 bases. From germline, CDR1 is LNHDA and CDR2 SQIVND (reference sequence). The CDR3 consists of 17 residues. The germline V and J ends were trimmed by 2 bases and 1 base, with 17 bases remaining between them.

The J gene is TRBJ2-3, the V gene TRBV7-2; D not certain. Trimming stripped 5 bases from V and 2 bases from J, with 11 bases between. Germline V gene sequence: CDR1 SGHTA, CDR2 FQGNSA. The CDR3 covers 14 residues. Here the CDR3 reads CASSLTVLTDTQYF. The CDR3, as DNA: TGTGCCAGCAGCCTAACAGTACTCACAGATACGCAGTATTTT.

The chain is built from TRBV4-2 and TRBJ2-2, with 14 nucleotides matching TRBD2. Germline CDR1 is LGHNA and CDR2 is YNFKEQ. J lost 5 bases, V lost 4 bases, and 9 bases had no gene match. The CDR3 length is 18 residues. CDR3 sequence: CASSRGLAGGSGTGELFF. CDR3 in DNA: TGTGCCAGCAGCCGAGGACTAGCGGGGGGCTCAGGGACCGGGGAGCTGTTTTTT.

The V gene is TRBV7-2, the J gene TRBJ1-1; 7 nucleotides agree with TRBD1. Germline V CDR1 and CDR2: SGHTA, FQGNSA. The CDR3 spans 18 residues. V lost 6 bases to trimming and J lost 0 bases; unmatched junction nucleotides: 16. The DNA for the CDR3 is TGTGCCAGCAGGAAGGCGCCGGACAGGTGGTTTCTGAACACTGAAGCTTTCTTT. It yields the protein CASRKAPDRWFLNTEAFF.

This chain joins TRBV10-3 and TRBJ1-5; 8 bases match TRBD1. The CDR3 consists of 18 residues. In germline, CDR1 is ENHRY, CDR2 SYGVKD. V gave up 0 bases and J gave up 2 bases; unmatched junction bases: 9. The CDR3 bases are TGTGCCATCAGTGAGTCTCGTCCAGGGGGCGAGGGCAATCAGCCCCAGCATTTT. Encoded protein: CAISESRPGGEGNQPQHF.

This sequence joins TRBV10-3 and TRBJ2-2; 8 bases are a match to TRBD2. The V and J ends lost 11 bases and 3 bases, in that order; junction bases with no gene match: 14. The CDR3 length is 16 residues. CDR1 and CDR2 (germline): ENHRY, SYGVKD. CDR3 nucleotides: TGTGCCTTCCCTCGCGGGGGGCCTCGAGACACCGGGGAGCTGTTTTTT. As protein: CAFPRGGPRDTGELFF.

The DNA for the CDR3 is TGTGCCATCAGTGAGCCGGGGGGGCGCGGGGAAAAACTGTTTTTT. It encodes CAISEPGGRGEKLFF. The chain carries TRBV10-3 and TRBJ1-4; a possible D gene is TRBD1 (6 bases). This CDR3 has 15 amino acids. V gave up 2 bases and J gave up 8 bases, with 15 bases separating them. The germline V gene encodes CDR1 ENHRY and CDR2 SYGVKD.

This rearrangement joins TRBV2 to TRBJ1-2; possibly TRBD1 for D (6 bases). The length of the CDR3 is 17 residues. The germline V gene encodes CDR1 SNHLY and CDR2 FYNNEI. V dropped 2 bases and J dropped 2 bases, with 18 bases sitting between them. CDR3 coding DNA: TGTGCCAGCAGTGAAAGAGAGGGGGGGCTCCTAAACTATGGCTACACCTTC. Translation gives CASSEREGGLLNYGYTF.

The gene calls are TRBV19 and TRBJ1-1; a possible D gene is TRBD1 (6 bases). With 3 bases removed from V and 0 bases from J, the gap between germline ends came to 11 bases. The CDR3 extends over 15 amino acids. The germline gives CDR1 LNHDA, CDR2 SQIVND (reference sequence). As DNA, the CDR3 is TGTGCCAGTAGTATCAGGACAGCCATGAACACTGAAGCTTTCTTT. Its protein is CASSIRTAMNTEAFF. The entire variable domain, with the rest obtained from reference TRBV19 and TRBJ1-1, is as follows: DGGITQSPKYLFRKEGQNVTLSCEQNLNHDAMYWYRQDPGQGLRLIYYSQIVNDFQKGDIAEGYSVSREKKESFPLTVTSAQKNPTAFYLCASSIRTAMNTEAFFGQGTRLTVV.